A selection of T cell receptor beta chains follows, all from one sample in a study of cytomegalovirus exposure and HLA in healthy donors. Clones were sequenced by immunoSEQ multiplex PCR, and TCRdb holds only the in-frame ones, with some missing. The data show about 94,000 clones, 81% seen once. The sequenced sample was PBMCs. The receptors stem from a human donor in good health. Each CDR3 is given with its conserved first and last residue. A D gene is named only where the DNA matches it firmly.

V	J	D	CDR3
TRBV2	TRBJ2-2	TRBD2	CASSEDSASGVGGELFF
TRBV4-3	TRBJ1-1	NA	CASSQVFELRGPGEAFF
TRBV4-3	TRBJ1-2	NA	CASSQDATFGYTF
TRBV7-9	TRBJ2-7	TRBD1	CASSRLRDRIF
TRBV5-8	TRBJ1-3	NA	CASSLGSYHSGNTIYF
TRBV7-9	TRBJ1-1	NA	CASSLAGQVEAFF
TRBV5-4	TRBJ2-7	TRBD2	CASSTSGRTTYEQYF
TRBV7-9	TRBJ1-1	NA	CASTLRGAGTEAFF
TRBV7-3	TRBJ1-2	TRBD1	CASSLNPRGPSGYTF
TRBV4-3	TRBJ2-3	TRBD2	CASSRRLAGGDTQYF
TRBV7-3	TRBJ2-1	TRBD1	CASRDRDRGDEQFF
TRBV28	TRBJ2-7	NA	CASSEGFSEQYF
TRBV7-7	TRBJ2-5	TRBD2	CASSVGLAGVETQYF
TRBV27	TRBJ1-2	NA	CASSPRDLSNYGYTF
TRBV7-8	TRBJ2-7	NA	CASAIQDYEQYF
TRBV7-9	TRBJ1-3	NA	CASSHETTTIYF
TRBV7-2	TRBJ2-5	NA	CASSAGRGAETQYF
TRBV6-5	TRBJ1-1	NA	CASSYGGASTEAFF
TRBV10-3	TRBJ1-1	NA	CAISDGWGDGTEAFF
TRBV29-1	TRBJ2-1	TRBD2	CSVVLAGMSVDEQFF
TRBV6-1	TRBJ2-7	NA	CASSEALRLTQITYEQYF
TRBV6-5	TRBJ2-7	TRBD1	CASSRDRGVAEQYF
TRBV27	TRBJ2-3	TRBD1	CASSLTAGQGTNTQYF
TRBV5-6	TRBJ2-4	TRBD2	CASSFRTSAPAKNIQYF
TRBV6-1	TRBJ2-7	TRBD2	CASSESGGRYEQYF
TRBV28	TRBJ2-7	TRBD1	CASSLRGQHYEQYF
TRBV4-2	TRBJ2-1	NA	CASSQDRSGDEQFF
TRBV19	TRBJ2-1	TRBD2	CASSYSGGLSYNEQFF
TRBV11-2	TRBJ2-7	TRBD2	CASSLGVGLAGDYEQYF
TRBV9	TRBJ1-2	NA	CASSVDSPNYGYTF
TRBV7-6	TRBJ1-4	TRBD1	CASGTAGQFNEKLFF
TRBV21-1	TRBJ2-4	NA	CASNGEAKNIQYF
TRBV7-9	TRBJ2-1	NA	CASSTGKTANEQFF
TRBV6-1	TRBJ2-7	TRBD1	CASSETGGSSYEQYF
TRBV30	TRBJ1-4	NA	CAWTGKIATNEKLFF
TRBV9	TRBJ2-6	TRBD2	CASGIAGGGANVLTF
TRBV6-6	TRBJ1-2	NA	CASRELTGNYGYTF
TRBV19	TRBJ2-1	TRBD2	CASRGSGTSAYNEQFF
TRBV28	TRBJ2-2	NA	CASSLVAGELFF
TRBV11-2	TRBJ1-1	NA	CASSLAVSARGNTEAFF
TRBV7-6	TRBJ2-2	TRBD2	CASSLEQWTSLGNTGELFF
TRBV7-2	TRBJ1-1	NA	CASSLDHRRGAFF
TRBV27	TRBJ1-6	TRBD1	CASSLGQGGTPLHF
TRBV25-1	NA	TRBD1	CASSGGGQGNHEQYF
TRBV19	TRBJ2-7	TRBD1	CASSIEGARYEQYF
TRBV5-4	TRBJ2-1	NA	CASSWAYNEQFF
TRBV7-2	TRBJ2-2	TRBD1	CASSLGGTANTGELFF
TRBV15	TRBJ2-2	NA	CATSRDRVIAGELFF
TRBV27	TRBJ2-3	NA	CASSLGGDTQYF
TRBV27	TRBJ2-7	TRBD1	CASRSMEDRGKYEQYF
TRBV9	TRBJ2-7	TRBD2	CASSALAGGRYEQYF
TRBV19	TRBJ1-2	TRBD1	CASSTRDRGRKDYGYTF
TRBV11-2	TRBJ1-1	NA	CASSFFGGGKNTEAFF
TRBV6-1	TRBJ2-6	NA	CASSELGVTSGANVLTF